This entry concerns a single T cell receptor beta chain. The antigen remains unidentified. These data come from a study of a mutant IDH1 vaccine in newly diagnosed glioma. Study-wide background: There were roughly 62% males and roughly 38% females among treated patients, whose mean age was about 44 years. Former treatment meant radiotherapy, temozolomide, or both; the majority had gotten both.

Time point reported: baseline, week 1 (first vaccination visit). The sample's treatment: pre-vaccination baseline after standard-of-care therapy. Diagnosis in the donors showed new WHO grade 3 or 4 astrocytomas that were IDH1-mutant and ATRX-lost. Study findings and constraints: Among all patients, vaccine-induced immune responses occurred in around 94%.

Libraries were prepared by immunoSEQ multiplex PCR; TCRdb keeps only in-frame clonotypes and omits some of them. This table holds roughly 21,000 clones, around 85% found once. Trimming removed 4 bases from V and 7 bases from J, with 7 bases in between. CDR1 SQVTM and CDR2 ANQGSEA come from the germline V gene. This CDR3 is built from 10 residues. This TCR was recovered from a man between 40 and 49 years old with glioma. V gene TRBV29-1 combines with J gene TRBJ1-2; no clear D gene. Sequenced here: PBMCs, sampled from a glioma patient treated with radiotherapy, temozolomide or both. The CDR3 DNA follows: TGCAGCGTTGCTGACCCTGGCTACACCTTC. Its translation is CSVADPGYTF.